The rows below give T cell receptor beta chains drawn from one sample of a study of T cell changes during pregnancy in multiple sclerosis. TCRdb's table, derived via immunoSEQ multiplex PCR, lists solely in-frame clones and lacks some. The data hold about 85,000 clones, with 80% to 95% observed a single time. This material consisted of peripheral blood, taken in the first trimester of pregnancy. The receptors derive from a female donor with multiple sclerosis, enrolled in a pregnancy study. Both conserved end residues are part of each CDR3. The order of the fields is J gene, clone size, V gene, D gene, CDR3 DNA, CDR3 protein. D genes are given only for firm matches. Where a row states a size, it is once, few, many or the class of an expanded clone; other rows omit it.

J gene: TRBJ1-6; clone size: once; V gene: TRBV4-1; D gene: -; CDR3 DNA: TGCGCCAGCAGCATTCCCAGCTCCTATAATTCACCCCTCCACTTT; CDR3 protein: CASSIPSSYNSPLHF
J gene: TRBJ1-4; clone size: -; V gene: TRBV7-2; D gene: -; CDR3 DNA: TGTGCCAGCAGCTTACATGCCCCAGCAACTAATGAAAAACTGTTTTTT; CDR3 protein: CASSLHAPATNEKLFF
J gene: TRBJ1-2; clone size: -; V gene: TRBV7-2; D gene: -; CDR3 DNA: TGTGCCAGCAGCTTAGGGGGGGGCGCTGGTTATGGCTACACCTTC; CDR3 protein: CASSLGGGAGYGYTF
J gene: TRBJ2-3; clone size: -; V gene: TRBV7-3; D gene: -; CDR3 DNA: TGTGCCAGCAGCTCCCGGGGTAACACTGCGACGCAGTATTTT; CDR3 protein: CASSSRGNTATQYF
J gene: TRBJ2-7; clone size: -; V gene: TRBV30; D gene: TRBD1; CDR3 DNA: TGTGCCTGGAGTGACGGGACAGGCCCCTACGAGCAGTACTTC; CDR3 protein: CAWSDGTGPYEQYF
J gene: TRBJ2-5; clone size: once; V gene: TRBV2; D gene: -; CDR3 DNA: TGTGCCAGCAGTGCCGACTTGCAAGAGACCCAGTACTTC; CDR3 protein: CASSADLQETQYF
J gene: TRBJ2-5; clone size: -; V gene: TRBV9; D gene: TRBD2; CDR3 DNA: TGTGCCAGCAGCCCTGGACTAGCGGGGGGAGGTCAAGAGACCCAGTACTTC; CDR3 protein: CASSPGLAGGGQETQYF
J gene: TRBJ2-3; clone size: -; V gene: TRBV27; D gene: -; CDR3 DNA: TGTGCCAGCAGTTTAATAAGCACAGATACGCAGTATTTT; CDR3 protein: CASSLISTDTQYF
J gene: TRBJ2-7; clone size: -; V gene: TRBV15; D gene: TRBD2; CDR3 DNA: TGTGCCACCAGCAGAGATAGGGGACTAGCGTACTCCTACGAGCAGTACTTC; CDR3 protein: CATSRDRGLAYSYEQYF
J gene: TRBJ1-5; clone size: -; V gene: TRBV28; D gene: -; CDR3 DNA: TGTGCCAGCAGTTACTCTAATCAGCCCCAGCATTTT; CDR3 protein: CASSYSNQPQHF
J gene: TRBJ2-1; clone size: -; V gene: TRBV2; D gene: -; CDR3 DNA: TGTGCCAGCATCCAGGGGCGAAGCTCCTACAATGAGCAGTTCTTC; CDR3 protein: CASIQGRSSYNEQFF
J gene: TRBJ1-1; clone size: few; V gene: TRBV6-5; D gene: -; CDR3 DNA: TGTGCCAGCAGTTACCGACACTTT; CDR3 protein: CASSYRHF
J gene: TRBJ1-6; clone size: -; V gene: TRBV7-2; D gene: -; CDR3 DNA: TGTGCCAGCAGCACCGGCCGGGGGGGAAATTCACCCCTCCACTTT; CDR3 protein: CASSTGRGGNSPLHF
J gene: TRBJ2-5; clone size: -; V gene: TRBV28; D gene: TRBD1; CDR3 DNA: TGTGCCAGCAGTTCGGGACAGGGCGCCCAAGAGACCCAGTACTTC; CDR3 protein: CASSSGQGAQETQYF
J gene: TRBJ1-2; clone size: -; V gene: TRBV6-1; D gene: -; CDR3 DNA: TGTGCCAGCGGGGAGGGACACTTAAACTCCTATGGCTACACCTTC; CDR3 protein: CASGEGHLNSYGYTF
J gene: TRBJ2-5; clone size: -; V gene: TRBV5-6; D gene: -; CDR3 DNA: TGTGCCAGCAGCGCGGGCGGAGAGACCCAGTACTTC; CDR3 protein: CASSAGGETQYF
J gene: TRBJ2-1; clone size: -; V gene: TRBV28; D gene: TRBD1; CDR3 DNA: TGTGCCAGCAGTCCAAGACAGGGGACGGGAAATGAGCAGTTCTTC; CDR3 protein: CASSPRQGTGNEQFF